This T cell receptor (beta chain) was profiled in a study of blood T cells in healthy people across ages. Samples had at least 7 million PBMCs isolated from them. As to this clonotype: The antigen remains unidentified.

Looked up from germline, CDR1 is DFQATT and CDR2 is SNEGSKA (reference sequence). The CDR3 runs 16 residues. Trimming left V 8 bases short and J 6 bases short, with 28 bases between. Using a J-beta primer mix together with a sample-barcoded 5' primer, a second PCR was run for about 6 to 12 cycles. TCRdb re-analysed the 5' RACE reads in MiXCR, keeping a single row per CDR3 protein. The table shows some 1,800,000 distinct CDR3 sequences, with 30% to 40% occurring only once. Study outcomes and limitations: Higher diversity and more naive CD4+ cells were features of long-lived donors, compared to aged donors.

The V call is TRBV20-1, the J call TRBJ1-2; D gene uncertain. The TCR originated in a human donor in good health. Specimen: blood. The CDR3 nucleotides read TGCAGTACTAACCTCATTGGACGGGCGAGGGAGGATGGCTACACCTTC. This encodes CSTNLIGRAREDGYTF.